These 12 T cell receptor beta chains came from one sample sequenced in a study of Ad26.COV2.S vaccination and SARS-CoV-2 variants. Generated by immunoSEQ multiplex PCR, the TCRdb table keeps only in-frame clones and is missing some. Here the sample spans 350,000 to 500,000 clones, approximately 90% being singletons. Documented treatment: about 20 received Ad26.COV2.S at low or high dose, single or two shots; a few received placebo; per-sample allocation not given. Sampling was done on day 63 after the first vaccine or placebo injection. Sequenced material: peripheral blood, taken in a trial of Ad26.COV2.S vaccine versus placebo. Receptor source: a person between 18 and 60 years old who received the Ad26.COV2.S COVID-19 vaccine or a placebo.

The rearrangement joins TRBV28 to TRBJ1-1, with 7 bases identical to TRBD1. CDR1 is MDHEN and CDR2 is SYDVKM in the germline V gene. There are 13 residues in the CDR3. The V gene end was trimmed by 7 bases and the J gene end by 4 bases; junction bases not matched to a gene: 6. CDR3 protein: CASTQQGITEAFF. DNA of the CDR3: TGTGCCAGCACCCAACAGGGGATCACTGAAGCTTTCTTT. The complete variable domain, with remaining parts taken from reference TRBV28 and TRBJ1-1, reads DVKVTQSSRYLVKRTGEKVFLECVQDMDHENMFWYRQDPGLGLRLIYFSYDVKMKEKGDIPEGYSVSREKKERFSLILESASTNQTSMYLCASTQQGITEAFFGQGTRLTVV.

The CDR3 DNA reads as TGTGCCAGCTCATCTCAACAGGGGGCGAATGAGCAGTTCTTC. Amino acids: CASSSQQGANEQFF. The V and J genes are TRBV18 and TRBJ2-1; the match to TRBD1 covers 9 bases. The CDR3 is 14 amino acids. Per germline, CDR1 KGHSH and CDR2 LQKENI. Trimming cost V 5 bases and J 7 bases; bases outside gene matches: 6.

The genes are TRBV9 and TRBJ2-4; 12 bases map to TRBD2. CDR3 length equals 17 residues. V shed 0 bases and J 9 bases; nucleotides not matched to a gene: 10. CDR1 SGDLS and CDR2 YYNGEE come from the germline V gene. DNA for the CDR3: TGTGCCAGCAGCGTAGATCTAGCGGGAGGGTTGAGATCCATTCAGTACTTC. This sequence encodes CASSVDLAGGLRSIQYF.

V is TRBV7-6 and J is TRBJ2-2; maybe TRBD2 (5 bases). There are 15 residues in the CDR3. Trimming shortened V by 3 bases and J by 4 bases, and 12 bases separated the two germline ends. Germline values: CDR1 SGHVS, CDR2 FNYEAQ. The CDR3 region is CASSLGASRTGELFF. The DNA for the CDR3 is TGTGCCAGCAGCTTGGGAGCATCTCGCACCGGGGAGCTGTTTTTT.

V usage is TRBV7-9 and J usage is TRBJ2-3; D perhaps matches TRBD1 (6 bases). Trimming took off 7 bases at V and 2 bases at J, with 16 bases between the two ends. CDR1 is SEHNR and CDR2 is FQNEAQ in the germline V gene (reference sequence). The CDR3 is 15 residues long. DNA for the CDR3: TGTGCCAGCACCCCGGCGGACAGTCACACAGATACGCAGTATTTT. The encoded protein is CASTPADSHTDTQYF.

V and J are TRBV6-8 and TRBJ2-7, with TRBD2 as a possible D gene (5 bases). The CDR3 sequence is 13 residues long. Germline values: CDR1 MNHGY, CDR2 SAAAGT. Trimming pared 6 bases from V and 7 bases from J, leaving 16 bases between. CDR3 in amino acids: CASRSAQPGEQYF. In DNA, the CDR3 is TGTGCCAGCAGATCCGCCCAACCGGGGGAGCAGTACTTC.

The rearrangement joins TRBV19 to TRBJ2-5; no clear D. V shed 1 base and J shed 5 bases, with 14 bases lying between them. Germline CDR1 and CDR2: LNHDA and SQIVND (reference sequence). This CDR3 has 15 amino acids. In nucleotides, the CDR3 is TGTGCCAGTAGTATAGCGTGGCTGCCGGTCGAGACCCAGTACTTC. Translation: CASSIAWLPVETQYF. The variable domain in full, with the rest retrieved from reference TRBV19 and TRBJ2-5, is DGGITQSPKYLFRKEGQNVTLSCEQNLNHDAMYWYRQDPGQGLRLIYYSQIVNDFQKGDIAEGYSVSREKKESFPLTVTSAQKNPTAFYLCASSIAWLPVETQYFGPGTRLLVL.

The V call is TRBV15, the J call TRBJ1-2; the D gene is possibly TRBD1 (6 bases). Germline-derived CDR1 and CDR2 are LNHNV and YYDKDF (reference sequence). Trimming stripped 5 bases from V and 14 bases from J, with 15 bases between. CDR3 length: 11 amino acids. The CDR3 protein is CATSSRQDVTF. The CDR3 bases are TGTGCCACCAGCTCCCGACAGGATGTTACCTTC.

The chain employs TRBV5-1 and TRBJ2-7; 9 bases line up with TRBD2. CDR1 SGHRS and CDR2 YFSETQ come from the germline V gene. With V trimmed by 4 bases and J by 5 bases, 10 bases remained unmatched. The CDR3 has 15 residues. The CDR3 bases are TGCGCCAGCAGCCGAACATTAGCGGGAGAACACGAGCAGTACTTC. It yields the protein CASSRTLAGEHEQYF. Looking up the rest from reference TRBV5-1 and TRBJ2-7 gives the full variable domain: KAGVTQTPRYLIKTRGQQVTLSCSPISGHRSVSWYQQTPGQGLQFLFEYFSETQRNKGNFPGRFSGRQFSNSRSEMNVSTLELGDSALYLCASSRTLAGEHEQYFGPGTRLTVT.

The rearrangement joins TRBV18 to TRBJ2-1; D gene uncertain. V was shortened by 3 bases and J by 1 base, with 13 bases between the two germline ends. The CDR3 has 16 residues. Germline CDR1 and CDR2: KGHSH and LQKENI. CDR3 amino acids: CASSPLRTDSYNEQFF. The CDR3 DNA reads TGTGCCAGCTCACCTCTCCGGACCGATTCCTACAATGAGCAGTTCTTC.

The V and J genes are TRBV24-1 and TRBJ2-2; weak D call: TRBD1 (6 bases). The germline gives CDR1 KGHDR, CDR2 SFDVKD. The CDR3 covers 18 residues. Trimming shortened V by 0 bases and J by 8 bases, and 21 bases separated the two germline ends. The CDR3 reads CATSDLDSKAGVRGELFF. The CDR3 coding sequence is TGTGCCACCAGTGATTTGGATTCCAAAGCAGGGGTTAGAGGGGAGCTGTTTTTT.

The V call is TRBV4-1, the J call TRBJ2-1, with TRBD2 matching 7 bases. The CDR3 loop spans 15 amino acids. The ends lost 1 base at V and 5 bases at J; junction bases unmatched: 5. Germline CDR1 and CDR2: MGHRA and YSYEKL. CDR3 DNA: TGCGCCAGCAGCCAAGGTAGCCTAGCGGACAATGAGCAGTTCTTC. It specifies CASSQGSLADNEQFF.